The next 29 T cell receptor beta chains were all read from a single sample in a study of T cell responses to AZD1222 COVID-19 vaccine. The protocol was immunoSEQ multiplex PCR, while the TCRdb copy is restricted to in-frame clones and leaves out a portion. The sample has more than 100,000 clones; about 90% are singletons. Source: peripheral blood, taken on day 0 of AZD1222 vaccination. These receptors all come from an adult in good health.

The chain employs TRBV5-1 and TRBJ2-7; 7 nucleotides match TRBD2. Trimming at V came to 1 base and at J to 7 bases, leaving 14 bases not matched to a gene. The CDR3 sequence is 16 residues long. The germline gives CDR1 SGHRS, CDR2 YFSETQ. CDR3 amino acids: CASSLSPGLELREQYF. The CDR3 DNA sequence: TGCGCCAGCAGCTTGTCTCCCGGACTAGAGCTCAGAGAGCAGTACTTC.

This chain uses TRBV13 with TRBJ2-7; weak D call: TRBD1 (6 bases). The germline CDR1 and CDR2 sequences are PRHDT and FYEKMQ (reference sequence). This CDR3 comprises 14 residues. Between the trimmed V and J ends, which lost 6 bases and 6 bases, there was a span of 18 bases. CDR3 sequence: CASRDSQGTAEQYF. DNA of the CDR3: TGTGCCAGCAGGGATTCACAGGGTACGGCCGAGCAGTACTTC.

This clone has just one count. The chain recombines TRBV5-1 with TRBJ2-7, with D possibly TRBD1 on 6 matching bases. Germline CDR1 is SGHRS and CDR2 is YFSETQ. Trimming pared 4 bases from V and 3 bases from J, leaving 20 bases between. The CDR3 is made up of 16 amino acids. This CDR3 reads CASSPLGASLGYEQYF. In DNA form, the CDR3 reads TGCGCCAGCAGCCCTTTGGGGGCATCTCTCGGCTACGAGCAGTACTTC.

V usage is TRBV28 and J usage is TRBJ2-1; 7 bases line up with TRBD2. CDR3 length: 11 amino acids. Trimming cost V 4 bases and J 10 bases; bases outside gene matches: 1. Germline CDR1 reads MDHEN; CDR2 reads SYDVKM. CDR3 nucleotides: TGTGCCAGCAGTTCGCGGGAGGAGCAGTTCTTC. Amino acid sequence: CASSSREEQFF.

The chain links TRBV5-1 to TRBJ2-2; TRBD2 matches at 7 bases. Germline V lookup: CDR1 SGHRS, CDR2 YFSETQ. The junction had 21 bases not matched to a gene; V was cut back by 5 bases and J by 8 bases. This CDR3 region has 18 residues. Here the CDR3 reads CASSSAGASDPASGELFF. DNA for the CDR3: TGCGCCAGCAGTTCCGCGGGAGCCTCAGATCCGGCCTCAGGGGAGCTGTTTTTT.

The V gene is TRBV19, the J gene TRBJ2-1, with D possibly TRBD2 on 6 matching bases. V was pared by 1 base and J by 6 bases, with 10 bases between. CDR3 length: 14 amino acids. Germline V gives CDR1 LNHDA, CDR2 SQIVND (reference sequence). The CDR3 DNA is TGTGCCAGTAGTATAGGCGGGACCCCCAATGAGCAGTTCTTC. Translated, it gives CASSIGGTPNEQFF.

The gene calls are TRBV10-2 and TRBJ2-7; D perhaps matches TRBD2 (5 bases). Per the germline V gene, CDR1 is WSHSY and CDR2 is SAAADI. With 6 bases removed from V and 0 bases from J, the gap between germline ends came to 9 bases. CDR3 length: 13 residues. The CDR3 DNA follows: TGCGCCAGCAGGGACTTGCGCTCCTACGAGCAGTACTTC. Translated, it gives CASRDLRSYEQYF.

CDR3 protein: CASSVAGGQANTIYF. In nucleotides, the CDR3 is TGTGCCAGCAGCGTAGCGGGGGGACAGGCAAACACCATATATTTT. The chain links TRBV9 to TRBJ1-3; the match to TRBD1 covers 8 bases. J was trimmed by 6 bases and V by 0 bases; bases with no gene match: 5. Per the germline V gene, CDR1 is SGDLS and CDR2 is YYNGEE. The CDR3 consists of 15 residues.

V is TRBV2 and J is TRBJ1-2; D is ambiguous. The CDR3 is made up of 14 amino acids. V dropped 5 bases and J dropped 3 bases, with 13 bases sitting between them. Germline V CDR1 and CDR2: SNHLY, FYNNEI. The CDR3 DNA reads TGTGCCAGCAGTCCAACGCCCGTGGACTATGGCTACACCTTC. The encoded protein is CASSPTPVDYGYTF.

V gene TRBV7-2 combines with J gene TRBJ2-7; maybe TRBD1 (6 bases). The germline V and J ends were trimmed by 4 bases and 3 bases, with 13 bases remaining between them. CDR3 size: 14 residues. Germline CDR1 is SGHTA and CDR2 is FQGNSA. The CDR3 here is CASSSGQWVYEQYF. Written as DNA, the CDR3 is TGTGCCAGCAGCTCTGGACAGTGGGTCTACGAGCAGTACTTC.

This chain joins TRBV28 and TRBJ1-5; D not resolved. V lost 4 bases and J lost 4, with 11 bases in between. Germline CDR1 MDHEN, CDR2 SYDVKM. The CDR3 is 14 residues long. The CDR3 DNA sequence: TGTGCCAGCAGTTCTGGATGGGGAAATCAGCCCCAGCATTTT. As protein: CASSSGWGNQPQHF.

This sequence joins TRBV6-6 and TRBJ2-1; D call uncertain. The CDR3 extends over 11 amino acids. Germline V gene data show CDR1 as MNHNY and CDR2 as SVGAGI (reference sequence). Trimming pared 3 bases from V and 10 bases from J, leaving 7 bases between. Written as DNA, the CDR3 is TGTGCCAGCAGTTATTGGGGAGAGCAGTTCTTC. Its translation is CASSYWGEQFF.

CDR3 sequence (DNA): TGTGCCAGCAGTGAAAGAATACTAGCCAAAAACATTCAGTACTTC. It codes for CASSERILAKNIQYF. The V call is TRBV2, the J call TRBJ2-4; D is unclear. V dropped 2 bases and J dropped 0 bases, with 8 bases sitting between them. The CDR3 has 15 amino acids. CDR1 is SNHLY and CDR2 is FYNNEI in the germline V gene.

The rearrangement joins TRBV2 to TRBJ2-2; TRBD2 matches at 14 bases. This CDR3 comprises 17 residues. V shed 4 bases and J 4 bases; nucleotides not matched to a gene: 5. CDR1 is SNHLY, CDR2 FYNNEI, per germline. The CDR3 reads CASSGTSGGLITGELFF. CDR3 sequence (DNA): TGTGCCAGCAGTGGGACTAGCGGGGGGTTAATCACCGGGGAGCTGTTTTTT.

This clone appeared a single time. The chain combines TRBV4-3 with TRBJ1-2; 8 nucleotides match TRBD1. CDR1 LGHNA and CDR2 YSLEER come from the germline V gene. The V and J ends lost 4 bases and 3 bases, in that order; junction bases with no gene match: 7. This CDR3 has 15 residues. The CDR3 nucleotides are TGCGCCAGCAGCCCCTCGGACAGGGAAGACTATGGCTACACCTTC. It specifies CASSPSDREDYGYTF.

The J gene is TRBJ1-3, the V gene TRBV7-8; TRBD1 agrees at 10 bases. The CDR3 covers 17 residues. J lost 0 bases, V lost 5 bases, and 7 bases had no gene match. Germline V gives CDR1 SGHVS, CDR2 FQNEAQ. CDR3 bases: TGTGCCAGCAGCGAGCACCGGGACAGGGGCTCTGGAAACACCATATATTTT. This translates into CASSEHRDRGSGNTIYF.

The chain combines TRBV28 with TRBJ2-7, with D unresolved. CDR3 length equals 13 residues. Trimming took 4 bases from V and 3 from J, leaving 10 bases between them. Germline assignment: CDR1 MDHEN and CDR2 SYDVKM. The CDR3 spells CASSSSTGYEQYF. The CDR3 nucleotides are TGTGCCAGCAGTTCATCCACGGGCTACGAGCAGTACTTC.

This clone was observed a handful of times. The CDR3 region is CASSPGADYGYTF. In DNA form, the CDR3 reads TGTGCCAGCAGCCCGGGCGCTGACTATGGCTACACCTTC. The chain has TRBV6-5 and TRBJ1-2; D is ambiguous. V lost 6 bases, J lost 3 bases, and 11 bases lay in between. There are 13 residues in the CDR3. Germline CDR1 MNHEY, CDR2 SVGAGI.

The chain links TRBV9 to TRBJ2-7, with D perhaps matching TRBD1 (5 bases). The V and J ends lost 0 bases and 2 bases respectively, with 12 bases between them. Germline CDR1 and CDR2: SGDLS and YYNGEE. The length of the CDR3 is 15 residues. In nucleotides, the CDR3 is TGTGCCAGCAGCGTAGGGGTAGGGGCGGCCTACGAGCAGTACTTC. Encoded protein: CASSVGVGAAYEQYF.

The V call is TRBV20-1, the J call TRBJ2-7; D remains ambiguous. This CDR3 spans 9 amino acids. Germline CDR1 DFQATT, CDR2 SNEGSKA (reference sequence). The ends were cut back, 3 bases at V and 7 bases at J, with 4 bases in the middle. CDR3 bases: TGCAGTGCTAGGGGAGAGCAGTACTTC. Residues: CSARGEQYF.

This clone was recorded once. This CDR3 reads CASSLNREFEQFF. The CDR3 coding sequence is TGTGCCAGCAGCTTGAACAGGGAATTTGAGCAGTTCTTC. The chain combines TRBV11-2 with TRBJ2-1; D is perhaps TRBD1 (6 bases). Germline loops: CDR1 SGHAT, CDR2 FQNNGV. Trimming removed 3 bases from V and 9 bases from J, with 12 bases in between. The CDR3 is made up of 13 amino acids.

This sequence joins TRBV9 and TRBJ2-5, with D perhaps matching TRBD1 (5 bases). The V end was cut by 2 bases, the J end by 5 bases, with 13 bases between. The germline V gene encodes CDR1 SGDLS and CDR2 YYNGEE. The CDR3 is 14 residues long. CDR3 DNA sequence: TGTGCCAGCAGCGTCCAGGGATGGGTTGAGACCCAGTACTTC. Translating gives CASSVQGWVETQYF.

This clone was seen just once. This sequence joins TRBV19 and TRBJ2-4; D call uncertain. The V and J ends lost 3 bases and 0 bases respectively, with 12 bases between them. The CDR3 is 16 residues long. CDR1 is LNHDA, CDR2 SQIVND, per germline (reference sequence). For the CDR3, the DNA is TGTGCCAGTAGTATCCAGGCGGCTTTAGCCAAAAACATTCAGTACTTC. Its translation: CASSIQAALAKNIQYF.

The gene calls are TRBV3-1 (or the pseudogene TRBV3-2) and TRBJ1-4; tentatively, D is TRBD1 (5 bases). The CDR3 contains 15 residues. V lost 5 bases and J lost 8, with 18 bases in between. CDR1 and CDR2 (germline): LGHDT, YNNKEL (reference sequence). CDR3: CASSVPGPRAEKLFF. CDR3 coding DNA: TGTGCCAGCAGCGTACCGGGGCCGAGGGCCGAAAAACTGTTTTTT.

This clone was observed once. The J gene is TRBJ2-1, the V gene TRBV3-1 (or the pseudogene TRBV3-2), with 8 bases identical to TRBD2. The length of the CDR3 is 18 residues. The ends lost 3 bases at V and 8 bases at J; junction bases unmatched: 18. Per the germline V gene, CDR1 is LGHDT and CDR2 is YNNKEL (reference sequence). The CDR3 sequence: CASSHRLAGGSRMHEQFF. In DNA, the CDR3 is TGTGCCAGCAGCCATCGTCTAGCGGGTGGGAGTAGGATGCATGAGCAGTTCTTC.

This clone was seen only once. The rearrangement uses TRBV19 and TRBJ2-5; no clear D. The CDR3 sequence is 11 residues long. Trimming removed 6 bases from V and 7 bases from J, with 9 bases in between. CDR1 and CDR2 from the germline V gene are LNHDA and SQIVND (reference sequence). The CDR3 is CASRGVGTQYF. In nucleotides, the CDR3 is TGTGCCAGTAGAGGCGTTGGGACCCAGTACTTC. The variable domain in full, with the rest retrieved from reference TRBV19 and TRBJ2-5, is DGGITQSPKYLFRKEGQNVTLSCEQNLNHDAMYWYRQDPGQGLRLIYYSQIVNDFQKGDIAEGYSVSREKKESFPLTVTSAQKNPTAFYLCASRGVGTQYFGPGTRLLVL.

V and J are TRBV4-1 and TRBJ1-6; D not certain. Germline V gene data show CDR1 as MGHRA and CDR2 as YSYEKL. The CDR3 spans 16 residues. Trimming took off 1 base at V and 6 bases at J, with 13 bases between the two ends. CDR3 loop: CASSQGLTAGNSPLHF. The DNA of the CDR3 is TGCGCCAGCAGCCAAGGATTAACAGCGGGTAATTCACCCCTCCACTTT.

J is TRBJ2-1 and V is TRBV4-3, with 7 bases lining up with TRBD2. Germline V gene data show CDR1 as LGHNA and CDR2 as YSLEER. The V segment lost 2 bases and the J segment 8 bases; nucleotides outside the gene matches: 9. The CDR3 has 15 amino acids. CDR3 sequence: CASSQRAGVADEQFF. The CDR3 nucleotides are TGCGCCAGCAGCCAACGGGCGGGGGTCGCGGATGAGCAGTTCTTC.

The chain couples TRBV5-1 to TRBJ1-1, with D possibly TRBD1 on 5 matching bases. V lost 1 base to trimming and J lost 6 bases, with 13 bases between them. The CDR3 consists of 14 residues. CDR1 SGHRS and CDR2 YFSETQ come from the germline V gene. The CDR3 region is CASSLSGRTPEAFF. The CDR3 nucleotides read TGCGCCAGCAGCTTGTCAGGGAGGACCCCTGAAGCTTTCTTT.